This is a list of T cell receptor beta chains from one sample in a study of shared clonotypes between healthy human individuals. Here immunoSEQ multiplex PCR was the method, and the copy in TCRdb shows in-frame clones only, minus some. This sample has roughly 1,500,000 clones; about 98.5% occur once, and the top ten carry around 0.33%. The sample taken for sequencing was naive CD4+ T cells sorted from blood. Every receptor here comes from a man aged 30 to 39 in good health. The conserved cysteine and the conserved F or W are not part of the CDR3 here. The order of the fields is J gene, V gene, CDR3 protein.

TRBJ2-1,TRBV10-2,ASSESEYLRKF
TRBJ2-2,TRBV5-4,ASSLGLAVNTGELF
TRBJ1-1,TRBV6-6,ASSWNTEAF
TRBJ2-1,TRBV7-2,ASSRDRFYNEQF
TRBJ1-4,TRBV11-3,ASSLNDEKLF
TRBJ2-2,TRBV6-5,ASSYSTATGELF
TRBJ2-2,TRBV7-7,ASSSGQMNTGELF
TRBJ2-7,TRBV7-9,ASSLWDRAYEQY
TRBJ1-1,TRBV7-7,ASSLAANTEAF
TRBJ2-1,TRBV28,ASRGQRSSYNEQF
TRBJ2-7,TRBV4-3,ASSQALGKQY
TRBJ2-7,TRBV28,ASSFGGTGYEQY
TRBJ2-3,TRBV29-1,SVASGVDYAITDTQY
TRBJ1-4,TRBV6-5,ASSYSGLDDKLF
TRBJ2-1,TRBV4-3,ASSQDRGFLNEQF
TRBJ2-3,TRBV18,ASSNSGSADTQY
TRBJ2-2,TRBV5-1,ASSLEDPNTGELF
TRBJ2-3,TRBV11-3,ASSPGAGVLSDTQY
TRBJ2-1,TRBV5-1,ASSLGLAGKDEQF
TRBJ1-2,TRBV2,ASRGGQGGGYT
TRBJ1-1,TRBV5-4,ASRAGIMNTEAF
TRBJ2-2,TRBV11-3,ASSRQGVGELF
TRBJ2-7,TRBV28,ASSLFGQGFSYEQY
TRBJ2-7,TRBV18,ASSPWIEPRY
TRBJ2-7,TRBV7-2,ASSLSGGLYEQY
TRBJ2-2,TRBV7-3,ASSPSLWTGQPPNTGELF
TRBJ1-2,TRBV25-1,ASSDLGQSNYGYT
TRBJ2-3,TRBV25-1,ASSASTDTQY
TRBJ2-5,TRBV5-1,ASSFSSGRKTQY
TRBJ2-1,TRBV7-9,ASSLARGGYNEQF
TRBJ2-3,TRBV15,ATSRDTAQY